The clone carrying this T cell receptor beta chain has only one observation. CDR3 length equals 15 residues. CDR1 and CDR2 from the germline V gene are SGHAT and FQNNGV. V was clipped by 3 bases and J by 5 bases; unmatched bases: 6. Data came from immunoSEQ multiplex PCR; TCRdb stores just in-frame clones and leaves some out. The profile shows roughly 82,000 clones, 75% to 95% of them singletons. This specimen comes from a study of technical replicates of blood from several donors. The clonotype comes from a human donor in good health. Material: T cells isolated from PBMCs. V usage is TRBV11-2 and J usage is TRBJ2-2; TRBD1 matches at 7 bases. This chain's CDR3 is CASSFPGGRTGELFF. The CDR3 DNA follows: TGTGCCAGCAGCTTTCCAGGGGGTCGAACCGGGGAGCTGTTTTTT.